The rows below give T cell receptor beta chains drawn from one sample of a study of regulatory and conventional T cells in RAG deficiency. The repertoire was sequenced with immunoSEQ multiplex PCR; TCRdb's copy has only in-frame clones and lacks some. This table holds roughly 28,000 clones, about 93% found once. The same sample was also studied in work on regulatory T cells.

The sequenced sample was Tregs sorted from blood. These receptor sequences come from a human donor in good health. CDR3s include the opening cysteine and the closing phenylalanine or tryptophan.

v_call cdr3_aa
TRBV23-1 CASSQFWDRKFF
TRBV29-1 CSVVGGQSSGNTIYF
TRBV7-8 CASSLRAEVNQPQHF
TRBV18 CASSPRQSNRVDGYTF
TRBV11-2 CASSLALYKSSYEQYF
TRBV5-4 CASSSPSDKVTHGYTF
TRBV18 CASSLRIEQFF
TRBV7-3 CASSPSGTEAFF
TRBV7-9 CASSRRFAGGETQYF
TRBV6-1 CASSEALRTPGNTIYF
TRBV5-6 CASSRTGTAYGYTF
TRBV30 CAWRTGSNTIYF
TRBV30 CAWKKGPASLHF
TRBV6-1 CASSSAHDRYAFF
TRBV7-9 CASSEGLGQGNEKLFF
TRBV6-1 CASSGRSFRETQYF
TRBV19 CASSMGRDTGELFF
TRBV6-9 CASPGMGRGSTDTQYF
TRBV27 CASSLVQGWTGELFF
TRBV2 CASILGSLGTDTQYF
TRBV4-2 CASSFNRGGNTEAFF
TRBV11-2 CASSLAAGLGTDTQYF
TRBV29-1 CSVSRSTGTGGTDTQYF
TRBV5-1 CASSLRDTSYEQYF
TRBV5-6 CASSLVNHLNYGYTF
TRBV6-4 CASSDSGAGTDTQYF
TRBV6-5 CASRPGGANTGELFF
TRBV4-1 CASSHPVWETANYGYTF
TRBV10-3 CAISESPGLGGKRESTNYGYTF
TRBV2 CASRGRTLSYNSPLHF
TRBV18 CASSSTGQGASGYTF
TRBV30 CAWSVLRGGGGYNSPLHF
TRBV7-9 CASSSYSGGVHEQFF
TRBV6-1 CASRIFTEAFF
TRBV6-5 CASSLGGAAFF
TRBV6-1 CASSEILEGNQPQHF